This TCR beta chain was profiled in a study of T cell responses to AZD1222 COVID-19 vaccine. As for the study in general: Doses given second, at about 4 or about 12 weeks, were pooled. Points from the study as a whole: It was only 6 or 7 AZD1222 recipients who were seropositive at baseline.

Turning to this clone: Its antigen is not identified.

Generated by immunoSEQ multiplex PCR, the TCRdb table keeps only in-frame clones and is missing some. The sample has 100,000 to 130,000 clones; around 84% are singletons. The CDR3 loop spans 15 amino acids. The V end was cut by 6 bases, the J end by 0 bases, with 12 bases between. CDR1 and CDR2 (germline): MNHEY, SVGAGI. The sequence was obtained from an adult in good health. J is TRBJ1-3 and V is TRBV6-5; D remains ambiguous. This specimen was peripheral blood, taken on day 0 of AZD1222 vaccination. In nucleotides, the CDR3 is TGTGCCAGCAGATCACTATCCCGCTCTGGAAACACCATATATTTT. It encodes CASRSLSRSGNTIYF.